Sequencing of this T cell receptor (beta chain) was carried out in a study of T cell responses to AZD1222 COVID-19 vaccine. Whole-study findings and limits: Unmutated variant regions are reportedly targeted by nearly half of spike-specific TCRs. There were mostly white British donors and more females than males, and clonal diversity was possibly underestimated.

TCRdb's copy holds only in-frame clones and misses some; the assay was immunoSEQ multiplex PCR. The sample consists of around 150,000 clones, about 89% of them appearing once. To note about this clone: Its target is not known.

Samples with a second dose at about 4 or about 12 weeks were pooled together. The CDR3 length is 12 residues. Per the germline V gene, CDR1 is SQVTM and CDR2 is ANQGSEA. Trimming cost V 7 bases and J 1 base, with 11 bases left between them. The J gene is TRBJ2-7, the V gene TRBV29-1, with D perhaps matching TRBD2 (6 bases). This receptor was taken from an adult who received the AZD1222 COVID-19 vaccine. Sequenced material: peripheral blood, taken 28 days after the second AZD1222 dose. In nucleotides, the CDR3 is TGCAGCGCCGGCCGGGGGTCCTACGAGCAGTACTTC. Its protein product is CSAGRGSYEQYF.